This TCR beta chain stems from a study of T cell responses to AZD1222 COVID-19 vaccine. Study-wide points: Increased Spike-specific TCR breadth and depth were observed after two AZD1222 doses. Most donors were white British, females outnumbered males, and clonal diversity was possibly underestimated.

Profiled with immunoSEQ multiplex PCR; TCRdb holds only in-frame clones, not every one. The sample has around 130,000 clones, over 85% seen once. With 2 bases removed from V and 0 bases from J, the gap between germline ends came to 8 bases. The CDR3 consists of 15 residues. Turning to this clone: Its antigen is not known.

The chain joins TRBV23-1 to TRBJ1-3; no clear D. TRBV23-1 qualifies as an ORF whose function is uncertain. This clonotype was sampled from an adult in good health. Sequenced here: peripheral blood, sampled on day 0 of AZD1222 vaccination. This CDR3 is CASSQKSSSGNTIYF. Here the CDR3 DNA reads TGCGCCAGCAGTCAAAAGTCCAGCTCTGGAAACACCATATATTTT.